These 17 T cell receptor beta chains share one sample of origin, sequenced in a study of T cell repertoires in cytomegalovirus infection (dated by TCRdb to about 2019). Sequencing instrument: Illumina HiSeq 1500. TCRdb handled the public reads itself, with Q25 trimming in fastp and clone calling in MiXCR, and kept productive beta chains. Rows are combined by CDR3 protein, so each entry shows the most common genes and DNA. The sample includes roughly 76,000 distinct CDR3 sequences, with roughly 3.5% observed a single time. The ten top clones hold approximately 4.6% of the sample. Material: PBMCs. The receptors come from a human donor in good health (CMV status not recorded). Some clones in this sample may be carry-over from other donors' samples.

This clonotype was picked up many times. This chain joins TRBV9 and TRBJ2-3; 8 bases are shared with TRBD2. The CDR3 extends over 16 amino acids. Trimming took 5 bases from V and 0 from J; bases not matched to a gene: 8. The germline V gene has CDR1 SGDLS and CDR2 YYNGEE. The CDR3, as DNA: TGTGCCAGCAGTCCCACACTAGCGGCCAGCACAGATACGCAGTATTTT. Translation: CASSPTLAASTDTQYF.

This clonotype was recorded many times. A junction end diverges from the germline sequence, so it may reflect a read error. This chain uses TRBV4-1 with TRBJ1-2; 7 bases line up with TRBD1. This CDR3 is 13 amino acids long. Germline CDR1 and CDR2: MGHRA and YSYEKL. As DNA, the CDR3 is TGTGCCAGCAGCCAAGGGGGCAACTATGGCTACACCTTC. Translated, it gives CASSQGGNYGYTF.

This clonotype occurred once. A single base separates this from a much larger clone, so it may be a read error. The V gene is TRBV5-6, the J gene TRBJ1-3; TRBD1 is a possible D gene (5 bases). This CDR3 contains 17 residues. Trimming left V 4 bases short and J 5 bases short, with 22 bases between. Germline V CDR1 and CDR2: SGHDT, YYEEEE. Written as DNA, the CDR3 is TGTGCCAGCAGCCATGGACAACCCGGTAGGCCTAGAAACACCATATATTTT. It is translated as CASSHGQPGRPRNTIYF.

This clonotype showed up many times. The chain recombines TRBV7-9 with TRBJ2-7; D remains ambiguous. Germline V gives CDR1 SEHNR, CDR2 FQNEAQ (reference sequence). The CDR3 runs to 13 residues. V gave up 5 bases and J gave up 3 bases, with 11 bases separating them. The CDR3 DNA reads TGTGCCAGCAGCGGTGACGCGGACTACGAGCAGTACTTC. Its protein product is CASSGDADYEQYF.

This clonotype was picked up many times. The V gene is TRBV19, the J gene TRBJ1-1; 7 bases fit TRBD1. The V gene's germline CDR1 is LNHDA and CDR2 SQIVND (reference sequence). The CDR3 is 15 amino acids. With V trimmed by 6 bases and J by 5 bases, 12 bases remained unmatched. The CDR3 coding sequence is TGTGCCAGTAGAGCCGGGACAGTCCCTGGGACTGAAGCTTTCTTT. Amino acids: CASRAGTVPGTEAFF.

There are many counts of this clonotype. The CDR3 loop reads CASSIPQGGATEAFF. Written as DNA, the CDR3 is TGTGCCAGCAGTATCCCACAGGGGGGGGCTACTGAAGCTTTCTTT. The rearrangement uses TRBV28 and TRBJ1-1; 8 positions agree with TRBD1. CDR3 size: 15 residues. Germline-derived CDR1 and CDR2 are MDHEN and SYDVKM. V shed 5 bases, J shed 5 bases, and the junction held 10 bases outside the gene matches.

There are many counts of this clonotype. The V gene is TRBV7-8, the J gene TRBJ2-2; 8 bases agree with TRBD1. J was trimmed by 7 bases and V by 3 bases; bases with no gene match: 4. CDR3 length equals 14 residues. CDR1 and CDR2 (germline): SGHVS, FQNEAQ. The DNA of the CDR3 is TGTGCCAGCAGCTTGACAGGGGTGGTCGGGGAGCTGTTTTTT. It translates to CASSLTGVVGELFF.

This clonotype occurred many times. The chain has TRBV28 and TRBJ2-7, with D uncertain. V dropped 5 bases and J dropped 0 bases, with 14 bases sitting between them. From germline, CDR1 is MDHEN and CDR2 SYDVKM. The CDR3 spans 15 residues. CDR3 region: CASSTRLMSSYEQYF. As DNA, the CDR3 is TGTGCCAGCAGTACCCGACTCATGAGCTCCTACGAGCAGTACTTC. The whole variable domain, remainder taken from reference TRBV28 and TRBJ2-7, is DVKVTQSSRYLVKRTGEKVFLECVQDMDHENMFWYRQDPGLGLRLIYFSYDVKMKEKGDIPEGYSVSREKKERFSLILESASTNQTSMYLCASSTRLMSSYEQYFGPGTRLTVT.

This clonotype has a count of ten or more. The junction shows a germline mismatch at one end, possibly a read error. The gene calls are TRBV27 and TRBJ2-3; maybe TRBD2 (5 bases). The CDR3 runs 12 residues. Germline V lookup: CDR1 MNHEY, CDR2 SMNVEV (reference sequence). CDR3 in DNA: TGTGCCAGCGGTTTGAGGGCAGATACGCAGTATTTT. It translates to CASGLRADTQYF.

This clonotype has ten or more counts. The gene calls are TRBV15 and TRBJ2-1; TRBD2 agrees at 8 bases. This CDR3 is built from 11 residues. Germline V CDR1 and CDR2: LNHNV, YYDKDF (reference sequence). V shed 8 bases, J shed 8 bases, and the junction held 2 bases outside the gene matches. Here the CDR3 DNA reads TGTGCCACCCGAGCGGGGGATGAGCAGTTCTTC. The encoded protein is CATRAGDEQFF.

This clonotype was picked up many times. The chain uses TRBV7-2 and TRBJ2-7, with D unresolved. Germline CDR1 is SGHTA and CDR2 is FQGNSA. Trimming removed 1 base from V and 1 base from J, with 11 bases in between. This CDR3 is 15 amino acids long. The CDR3 DNA is TGTGCCAGCAGCTTAGTGCGTCTCAAATCCTACGAGCAGTACTTC. Encoded protein: CASSLVRLKSYEQYF.

This clonotype was observed at least ten times. This chain uses TRBV10-3 with TRBJ1-5, with no clear D. The germline V gene encodes CDR1 ENHRY and CDR2 SYGVKD. CDR3 length: 14 amino acids. Trimming removed 6 bases at V and 1 base at J, with 10 bases between. The CDR3 DNA reads as TGTGCCATCAGGTCAGGTCAGAGCAATCAGCCCCAGCATTTT. It yields the protein CAIRSGQSNQPQHF.

This clonotype was recorded many times. V is TRBV7-2 and J is TRBJ1-1; a possible D gene is TRBD1 (5 bases). This CDR3 has 14 amino acids. Germline values: CDR1 SGHTA, CDR2 FQGNSA. V shed 1 base and J shed 7 bases, with 13 bases lying between them. DNA for the CDR3: TGTGCCAGCAGCTTAGGAGGGGTTATTGTTGAAGCTTTCTTT. Translating gives CASSLGGVIVEAFF.

Many counts were recorded for this clonotype. The chain has TRBV27 and TRBJ2-5; a weak D match, TRBD2 (6 bases). V shed 3 bases and J shed 2 bases, with 13 bases lying between them. The CDR3 extends over 15 amino acids. Germline lookup yields CDR1 MNHEY and CDR2 SMNVEV (reference sequence). In nucleotides, the CDR3 is TGTGCCAGCAGTTTTGCGCGGGGCGGGCAAGAGACCCAGTACTTC. It translates to CASSFARGGQETQYF.

This clonotype came up many times. The chain links TRBV7-6 to TRBJ1-2; TRBD1 aligns across 7 bases. The CDR3 has 16 residues. Germline V lookup: CDR1 SGHVS, CDR2 FNYEAQ. Germline trimming cut 6 bases from V and 1 base from J; bases unmatched to any gene: 11. For the CDR3, the DNA is TGTGCCAGCAGTCCCCTGTACAGGGGAGATAACTATGGCTACACCTTC. Amino acids: CASSPLYRGDNYGYTF.

This clonotype was counted at least ten times. The rearrangement joins TRBV20-1 to TRBJ2-7; a weak D match, TRBD2 (6 bases). V lost 0 bases and J 3 bases, leaving 15 bases between the germline ends. Germline assignment: CDR1 DFQATT and CDR2 SNEGSKA (reference sequence). This CDR3 is built from 15 residues. CDR3 region: CSARDSGGRNYEQYF. CDR3 coding DNA: TGCAGTGCTAGAGATAGTGGGGGGAGAAACTACGAGCAGTACTTC.

There are many counts of this clonotype. The chain carries TRBV5-1 and TRBJ1-1, with a tentative D call TRBD1 (6 bases). Germline V gene sequence: CDR1 SGHRS, CDR2 YFSETQ. The CDR3 length is 16 residues. The V and J ends lost 3 bases and 0 bases respectively, with 15 bases between them. CDR3 sequence reads: CASSSPQGSLNTEAFF. The CDR3 DNA reads TGCGCCAGCAGCTCTCCTCAGGGGTCCCTGAACACTGAAGCTTTCTTT.